The entry below gives a single TCR beta chain sequence along with its context. The sample belongs to a study of blood T cell repertoires in COVID-19. Study background: Italy, Spain and the United States were the sources of the convalescent and acute COVID-19 samples. T cells, B-cell-depleted T cells, or PBMCs supplied cDNA or gDNA.

The CDR3 consists of 14 residues. The V and J ends lost 6 bases and 2 bases, in that order; junction bases with no gene match: 4. The germline gives CDR1 MNHEY, CDR2 SMNVEV (reference sequence). Sequencing was performed with immunoSEQ multiplex PCR; in TCRdb, only in-frame clones are kept and a portion is missing. The table has hundreds of thousands of clones, 65% to 85% seen once; the top ten hold 27%. The source is a man aged 35 to 55 with acute or convalescent COVID-19. Sequenced material: peripheral blood. This chain links TRBV27 with TRBJ2-1, with TRBD2 identical over 7 bases. Here the CDR3 reads CASSPGLAYNEQFF. The CDR3, as DNA: TGTGCCAGCAGCCCCGGACTAGCCTACAATGAGCAGTTCTTC.